Below are 5 T cell receptor beta chains sequenced from a single sample in a study of T cells in Graves' hyperthyroidism and ophthalmopathy. TCR beta CDR3 regions were amplified from RNA. The primer set for the first-round RT-PCR of the TCR CDR3 was HTBI. TCRdb recomputed calls from the multiplex PCR reads with MiXCR, one row per CDR3 protein. Among some 690,000 distinct CDR3 sequences listed, around 15% were seen once. Sequencing input: blood. These receptors all stem from a man in his forties or fifties with Graves' hyperthyroidism.

As to this clonotype: A much larger clone lies a single base off, so this may be a read error. The V call is TRBV7-9, the J call TRBJ2-5; D tentatively reads TRBD1 or TRBD2 (5 bases each). CDR3 length: 15 residues. V dropped 8 bases and J dropped 9 bases, with 25 bases sitting between them. Germline V lookup: CDR1 SEHNR, CDR2 FQNEAQ (reference sequence). The chain's CDR3 is CASGNYTGTGWAQYF. The CDR3 bases are TGTGCCAGCGGCAACTACACCGGGACGGGGTGGGCCCAGTACTTC. The full variable domain, rest sourced from reference TRBV7-9 and TRBJ2-5, is DTGVSQNPRHKITKRGQNVTFRCDPISEHNRLYWYRQTLGQGPEFLTYFQNEAQLEKSRLLSDRFSAERPKGSFSTLEIQRTEQGDSAMYLCASGNYTGTGWAQYFGPGTRLLVL.

This clonotype was observed a few times. CDR3 DNA: TGTGCCAGCAGCTTAGTCGAGAATCGGGACTATGGCTACACCTTC. It yields the protein CASSLVENRDYGYTF. The chain has TRBV7-9 and TRBJ1-2; D is undetermined. The V and J ends lost 1 base and 3 bases respectively, with 12 bases between them. Germline-derived CDR1 and CDR2 are SEHNR and FQNEAQ (reference sequence). This CDR3 has 15 residues.

This clonotype has at least ten counts. The J gene is TRBJ2-1, the V gene TRBV19, with 8 bases aligning to TRBD2. CDR1 is LNHDA, CDR2 SQIVND, per germline (reference sequence). V was clipped by 0 bases and J by 10 bases; unmatched bases: 11. CDR3 length: 16 residues. CDR3 in DNA: TGTGCCAGTAGTATAGAGGGAGCGGGAGCGGCTTGGGAGCAGTTCTTC. It encodes CASSIEGAGAAWEQFF.

This clonotype was counted many times. This chain links TRBV19 with TRBJ2-5; unclear D gene. The CDR3 spans 15 residues. Trimming removed 5 bases at V and 1 base at J, with 14 bases between. Germline V lookup: CDR1 LNHDA, CDR2 SQIVND (reference sequence). The DNA of the CDR3 is TGTGCCAGTAGTCCCGGTCTACCCGGCCAAGAGACCCAGTACTTC. Translated, it gives CASSPGLPGQETQYF. The full variable domain, its missing parts supplied by reference TRBV19 and TRBJ2-5, is DGGITQSPKYLFRKEGQNVTLSCEQNLNHDAMYWYRQDPGQGLRLIYYSQIVNDFQKGDIAEGYSVSREKKESFPLTVTSAQKNPTAFYLCASSPGLPGQETQYFGPGTRLLVL.

The sample holds many counts of this clonotype. The gene calls are TRBV6-1 and TRBJ2-6, with no clear D. V was clipped by 5 bases and J by 4 bases, with 6 bases between them. Germline CDR1 is MNHNS and CDR2 is SASEGT. The CDR3 totals 13 residues. CDR3 nucleotide sequence: TGTGCCAGCAGTCCCCTAGGGGCCAACGTCCTGACTTTC. Encoded protein: CASSPLGANVLTF.